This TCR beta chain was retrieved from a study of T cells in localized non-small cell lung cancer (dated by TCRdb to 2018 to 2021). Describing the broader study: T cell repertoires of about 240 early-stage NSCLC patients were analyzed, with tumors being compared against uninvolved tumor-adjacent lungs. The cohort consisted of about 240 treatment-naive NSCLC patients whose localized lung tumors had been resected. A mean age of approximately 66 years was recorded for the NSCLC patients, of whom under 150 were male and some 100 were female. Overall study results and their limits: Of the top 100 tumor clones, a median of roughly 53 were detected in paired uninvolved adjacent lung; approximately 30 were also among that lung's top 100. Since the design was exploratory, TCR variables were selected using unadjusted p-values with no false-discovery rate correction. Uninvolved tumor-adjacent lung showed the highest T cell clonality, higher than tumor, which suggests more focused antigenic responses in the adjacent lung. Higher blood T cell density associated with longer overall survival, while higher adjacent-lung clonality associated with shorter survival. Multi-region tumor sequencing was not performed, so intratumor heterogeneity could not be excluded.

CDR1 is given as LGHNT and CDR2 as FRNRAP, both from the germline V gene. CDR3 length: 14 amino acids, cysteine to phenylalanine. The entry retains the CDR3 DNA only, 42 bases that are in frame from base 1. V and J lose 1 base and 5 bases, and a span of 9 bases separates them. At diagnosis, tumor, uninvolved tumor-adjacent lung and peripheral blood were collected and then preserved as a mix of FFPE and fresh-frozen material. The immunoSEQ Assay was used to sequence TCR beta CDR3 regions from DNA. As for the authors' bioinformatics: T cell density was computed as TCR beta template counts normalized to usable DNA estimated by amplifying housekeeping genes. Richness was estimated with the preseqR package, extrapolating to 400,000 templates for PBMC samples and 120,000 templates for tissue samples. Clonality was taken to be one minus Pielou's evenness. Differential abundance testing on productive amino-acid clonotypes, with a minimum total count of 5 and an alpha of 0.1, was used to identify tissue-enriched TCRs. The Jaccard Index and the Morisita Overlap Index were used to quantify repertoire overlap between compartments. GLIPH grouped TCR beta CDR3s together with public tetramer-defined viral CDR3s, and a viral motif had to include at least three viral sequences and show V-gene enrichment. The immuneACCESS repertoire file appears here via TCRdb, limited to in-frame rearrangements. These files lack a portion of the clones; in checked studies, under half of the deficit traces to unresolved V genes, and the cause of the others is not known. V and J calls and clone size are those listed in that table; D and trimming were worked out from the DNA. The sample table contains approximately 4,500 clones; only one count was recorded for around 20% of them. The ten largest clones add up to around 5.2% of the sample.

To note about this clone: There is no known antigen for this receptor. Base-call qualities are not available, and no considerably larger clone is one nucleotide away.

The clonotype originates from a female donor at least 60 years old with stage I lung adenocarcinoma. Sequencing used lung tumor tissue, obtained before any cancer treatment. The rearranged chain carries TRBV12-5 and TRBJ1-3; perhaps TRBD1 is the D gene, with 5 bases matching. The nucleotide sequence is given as TGTGCTAGTGGTTTGGGGACATGGAGAAACACCATATATTTT. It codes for CASGLGTWRNTIYF.